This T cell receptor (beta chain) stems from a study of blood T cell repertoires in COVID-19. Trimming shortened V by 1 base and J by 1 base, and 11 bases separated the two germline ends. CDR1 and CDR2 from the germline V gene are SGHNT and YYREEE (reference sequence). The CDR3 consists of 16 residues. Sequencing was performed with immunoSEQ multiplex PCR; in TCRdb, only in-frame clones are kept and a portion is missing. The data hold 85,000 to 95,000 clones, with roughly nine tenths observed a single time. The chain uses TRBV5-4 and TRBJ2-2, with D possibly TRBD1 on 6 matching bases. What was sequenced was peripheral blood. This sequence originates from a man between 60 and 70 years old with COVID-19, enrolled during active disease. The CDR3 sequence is CASSLNRVMNTGELFF. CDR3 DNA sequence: TGTGCCAGCAGCTTGAACAGGGTGATGAACACCGGGGAGCTGTTTTTT. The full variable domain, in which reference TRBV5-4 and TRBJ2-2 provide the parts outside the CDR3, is ETGVTQSPTHLIKTRGQQVTLRCSSQSGHNTVSWYQQALGQGPQFIFQYYREEENGRGNFPPRFSGLQFPNYSSELNVNALELDDSALYLCASSLNRVMNTGELFFGEGSRLTVL.